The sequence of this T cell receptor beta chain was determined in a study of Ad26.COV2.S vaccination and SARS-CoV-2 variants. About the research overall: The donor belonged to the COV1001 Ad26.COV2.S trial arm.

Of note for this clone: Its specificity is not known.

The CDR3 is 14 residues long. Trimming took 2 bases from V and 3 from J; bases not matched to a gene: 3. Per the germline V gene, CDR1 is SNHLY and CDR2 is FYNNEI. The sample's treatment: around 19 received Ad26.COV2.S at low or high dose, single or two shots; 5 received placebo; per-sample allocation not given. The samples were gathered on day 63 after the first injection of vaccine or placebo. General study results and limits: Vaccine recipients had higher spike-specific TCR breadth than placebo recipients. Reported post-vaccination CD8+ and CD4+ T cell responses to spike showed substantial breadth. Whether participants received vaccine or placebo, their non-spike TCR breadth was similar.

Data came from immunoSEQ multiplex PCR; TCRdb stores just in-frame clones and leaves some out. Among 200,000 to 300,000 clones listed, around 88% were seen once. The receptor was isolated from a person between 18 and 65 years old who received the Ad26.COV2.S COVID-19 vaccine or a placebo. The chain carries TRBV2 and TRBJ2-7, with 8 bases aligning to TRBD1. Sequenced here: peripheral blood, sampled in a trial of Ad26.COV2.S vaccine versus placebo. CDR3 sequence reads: CASSEQGAHYEQYV. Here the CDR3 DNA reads TGTGCCAGCAGTGAACAGGGGGCGCACTACGAGCAGTACGTC.